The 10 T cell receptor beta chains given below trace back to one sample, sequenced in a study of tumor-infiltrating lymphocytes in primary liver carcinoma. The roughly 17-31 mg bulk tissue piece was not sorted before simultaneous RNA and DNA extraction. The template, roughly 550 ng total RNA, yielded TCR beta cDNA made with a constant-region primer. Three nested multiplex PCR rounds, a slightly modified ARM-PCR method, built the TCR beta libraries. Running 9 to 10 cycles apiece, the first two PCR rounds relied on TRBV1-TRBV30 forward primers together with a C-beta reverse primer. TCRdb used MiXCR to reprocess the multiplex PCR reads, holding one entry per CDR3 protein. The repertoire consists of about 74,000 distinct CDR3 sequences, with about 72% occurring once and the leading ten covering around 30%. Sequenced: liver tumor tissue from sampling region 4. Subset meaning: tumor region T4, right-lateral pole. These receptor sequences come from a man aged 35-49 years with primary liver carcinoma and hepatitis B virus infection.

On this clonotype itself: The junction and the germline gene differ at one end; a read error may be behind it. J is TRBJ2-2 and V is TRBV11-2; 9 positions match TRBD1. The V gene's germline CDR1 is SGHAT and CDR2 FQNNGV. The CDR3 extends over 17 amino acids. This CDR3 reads CASSCDRDRVGTGEPFF. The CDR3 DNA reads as TGTGCCAGCAGCTGTGATCGGGACAGGGTCGGCACAGGGGAGCCGTTTTTT.

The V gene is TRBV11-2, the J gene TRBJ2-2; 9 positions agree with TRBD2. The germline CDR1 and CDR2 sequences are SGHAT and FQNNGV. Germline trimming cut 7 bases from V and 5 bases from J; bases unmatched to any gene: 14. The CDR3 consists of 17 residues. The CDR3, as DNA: TGTGCCAGCAACGGAAGACTAGCGGAGCGGAATACCGGGGAGCTGTTTTTT. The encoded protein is CASNGRLAERNTGELFF.

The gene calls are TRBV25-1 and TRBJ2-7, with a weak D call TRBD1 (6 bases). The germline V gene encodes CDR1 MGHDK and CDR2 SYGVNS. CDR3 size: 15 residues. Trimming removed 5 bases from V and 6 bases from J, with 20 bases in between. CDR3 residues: CASSPQGALIGEQYF. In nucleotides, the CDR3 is TGTGCCAGCAGTCCACAGGGTGCCCTAATTGGCGAGCAGTACTTC.

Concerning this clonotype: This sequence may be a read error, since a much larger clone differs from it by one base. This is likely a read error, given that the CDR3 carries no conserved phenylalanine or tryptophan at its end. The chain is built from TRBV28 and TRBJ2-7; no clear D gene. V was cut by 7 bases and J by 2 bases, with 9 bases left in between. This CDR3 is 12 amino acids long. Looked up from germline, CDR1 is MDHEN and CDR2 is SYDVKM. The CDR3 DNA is TGTGCCAGCAACGGCGAAGCCTACGAGCAGTACTCC. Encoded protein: CASNGEAYEQYS.

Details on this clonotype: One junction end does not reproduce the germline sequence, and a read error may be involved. DNA of the CDR3: TGTACCATCAGTGACCACACTAGCGGGAGTGACAATGAGCAGTTCTTC. Translated, it gives CTISDHTSGSDNEQFF. The chain employs TRBV10-3 and TRBJ2-1; 11 bases agree with TRBD2. From germline, CDR1 is ENHRY and CDR2 SYGVKD. This CDR3 comprises 16 residues.

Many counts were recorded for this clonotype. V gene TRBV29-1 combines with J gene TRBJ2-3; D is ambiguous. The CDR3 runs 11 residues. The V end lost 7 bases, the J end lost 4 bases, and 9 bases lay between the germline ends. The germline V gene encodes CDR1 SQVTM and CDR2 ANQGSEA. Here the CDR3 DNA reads TGCAGCGCCACCGTGGCAGATACGCAGTATTTT. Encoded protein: CSATVADTQYF.

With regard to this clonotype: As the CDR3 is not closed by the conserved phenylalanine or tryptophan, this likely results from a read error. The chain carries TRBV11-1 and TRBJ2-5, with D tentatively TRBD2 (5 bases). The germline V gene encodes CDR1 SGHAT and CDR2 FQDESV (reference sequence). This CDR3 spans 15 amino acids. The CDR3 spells CASSLSGMTRETQYL. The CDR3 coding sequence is TGTGCTAGCAGCTTGAGCGGCATGACGCGAGAGACCCAGTACTTA.

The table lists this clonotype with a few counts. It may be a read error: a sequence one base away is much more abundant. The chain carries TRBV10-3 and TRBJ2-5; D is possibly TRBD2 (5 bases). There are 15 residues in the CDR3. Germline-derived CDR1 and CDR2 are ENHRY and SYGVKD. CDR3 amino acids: CAIRESGNVAGTQYF. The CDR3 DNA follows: TGTGCCATCAGAGAGTCAGGCAACGTCGCGGGGACCCAGTACTTC.

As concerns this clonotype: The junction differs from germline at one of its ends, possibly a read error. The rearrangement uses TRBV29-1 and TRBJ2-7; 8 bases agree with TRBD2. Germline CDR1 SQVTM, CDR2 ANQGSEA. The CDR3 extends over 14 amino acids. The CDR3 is CSTRTGLAGGEQYF. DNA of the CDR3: TGCAGTACACGGACGGGGCTAGCGGGCGGGGAGCAATACTTC.

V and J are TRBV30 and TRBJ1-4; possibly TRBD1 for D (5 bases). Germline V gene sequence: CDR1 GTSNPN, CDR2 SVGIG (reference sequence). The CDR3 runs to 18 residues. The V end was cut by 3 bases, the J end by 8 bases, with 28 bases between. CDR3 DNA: TGTGCCTGGAGCACCGGGACTAGCGAGAACCAACCAGGGGAAAAACTGTTTTTT. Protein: CAWSTGTSENQPGEKLFF.